This TCR beta chain was identified in a study of cytomegalovirus exposure and HLA in healthy donors. Study-wide results and limits: Subsequent analysis revealed that first-cohort TCR clusters tended to co-occur in the 130 or so validation repertoires. Researchers catalogued about 160 TCR beta chains as cytomegalovirus-associated.

The CDR3 sequence is 14 residues long. The ends were cut back, 2 bases at V and 2 bases at J, with 8 bases in the middle. The germline V gene has CDR1 MGHRA and CDR2 YSYEKL. The method was immunoSEQ multiplex PCR; TCRdb's version includes in-frame clones alone and lacks a portion of them. This repertoire shows roughly 280,000 clones, 86% found once; its top ten account for approximately 1%. In the case of this clone: No antigen is known for it.

This receptor was identified in a woman under 30 in good health and CMV-seronegative. V and J are TRBV4-1 and TRBJ2-3; D is ambiguous. The sequenced sample was PBMCs. CDR3 nucleotide sequence: TGCGCCAGCAGCCAAACAACGATCACAGATACGCAGTATTTT. This encodes CASSQTTITDTQYF.